The clone carrying this T cell receptor (beta chain) was counted between two and nine times. Sequencing was performed with immunoSEQ multiplex PCR; in TCRdb, only in-frame clones are kept and a portion is missing. The sample carries 3,000 to 4,000 clones, around 50% recorded once. The sample is drawn from a study of CXCR4 blockade with PD-1 therapy in pancreatic cancer. This CDR3 is built from 17 residues. Germline-derived CDR1 and CDR2 are KGHSH and LQKENI. V shed 0 bases and J shed 4 bases, with 16 bases lying between them. This TCR was recovered from a human donor with pancreatic ductal adenocarcinoma. This chain links TRBV18 with TRBJ2-1, with D unresolved. The sequenced sample was tumor tissue. CDR3 amino acids: CASSPPYSRDLYNEQFF. CDR3 DNA: TGTGCCAGCTCACCACCGTACTCCCGAGACCTTTACAATGAGCAGTTCTTC.